This T cell receptor beta chain was documented in a study of graft-versus-host responses after intestinal transplantation. Co-plated with 200,000 CFSE-labeled responder cells were 200,000 irradiated, violet-dye-labeled stimulator cells. The data were produced by immunoSEQ multiplex PCR, yet TCRdb's version contains in-frame clones alone and is incomplete. Found here are roughly 16,000 clones, under 45% of them singletons; the top ten hold less than 4.5%. This CDR3 is built from 14 residues. The V gene lost 7 bases and the J gene lost 2 bases, with 15 bases spanning the gap. Germline V gene data show CDR1 as MNHEY and CDR2 as SMNVEV (reference sequence).

The receptor's source is a human patient who received an intestinal transplant. The chain uses TRBV27 and TRBJ2-7; D gene unclear. This specimen consisted of alloreactive CD8+ T cells from a mixed lymphocyte reaction culture, obtained before intestinal transplant. Subset given: CFSE-low proliferating T cells sorted from approximately six-day pre-transplant mixed lymphocyte reaction (GvH or HvG direction). CDR3: CASTPVGDTYEQYF. The CDR3 DNA follows: TGTGCCAGCACCCCCGTTGGGGATACCTACGAGCAGTACTTC.